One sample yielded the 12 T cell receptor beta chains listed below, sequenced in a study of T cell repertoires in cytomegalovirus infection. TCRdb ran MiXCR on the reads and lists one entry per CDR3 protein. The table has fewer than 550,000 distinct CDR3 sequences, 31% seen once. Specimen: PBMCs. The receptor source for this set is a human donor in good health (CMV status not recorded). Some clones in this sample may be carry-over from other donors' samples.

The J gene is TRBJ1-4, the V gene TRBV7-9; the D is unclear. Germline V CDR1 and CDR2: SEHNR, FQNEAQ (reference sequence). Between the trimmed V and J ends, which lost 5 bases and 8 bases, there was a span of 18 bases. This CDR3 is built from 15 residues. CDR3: CASSERQAGREKLFF. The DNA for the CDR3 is TGTGCCAGCAGCGAAAGACAAGCTGGGAGGGAAAAACTGTTTTTT.

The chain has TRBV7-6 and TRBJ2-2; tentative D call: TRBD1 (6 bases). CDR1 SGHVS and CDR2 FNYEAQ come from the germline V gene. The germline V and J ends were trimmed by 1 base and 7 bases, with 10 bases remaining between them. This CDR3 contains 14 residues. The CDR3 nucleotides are TGTGCCAGCAGCTTAGACAGGGTTGTCGGGGAGCTGTTTTTT. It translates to CASSLDRVVGELFF.

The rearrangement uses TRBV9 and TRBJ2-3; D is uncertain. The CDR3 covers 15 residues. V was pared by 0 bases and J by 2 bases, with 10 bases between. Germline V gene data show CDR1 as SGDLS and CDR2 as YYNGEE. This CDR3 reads CASSVDKGHTDTQYF. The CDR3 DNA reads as TGTGCCAGCAGCGTAGACAAGGGCCACACAGATACGCAGTATTTT.

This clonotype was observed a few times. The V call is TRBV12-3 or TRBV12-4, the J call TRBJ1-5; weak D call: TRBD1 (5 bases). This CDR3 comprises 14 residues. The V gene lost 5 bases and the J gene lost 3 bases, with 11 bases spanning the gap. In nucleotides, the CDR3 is TGTGCCAGCAGTCCGGGACTGATCAATCAGCCCCAGCATTTT. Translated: CASSPGLINQPQHF.

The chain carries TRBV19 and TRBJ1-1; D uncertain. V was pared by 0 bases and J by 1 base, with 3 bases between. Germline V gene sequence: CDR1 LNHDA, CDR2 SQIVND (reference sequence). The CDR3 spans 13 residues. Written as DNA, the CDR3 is TGTGCCAGTAGTATAGACAGGAACACTGAAGCTTTCTTT. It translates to CASSIDRNTEAFF.

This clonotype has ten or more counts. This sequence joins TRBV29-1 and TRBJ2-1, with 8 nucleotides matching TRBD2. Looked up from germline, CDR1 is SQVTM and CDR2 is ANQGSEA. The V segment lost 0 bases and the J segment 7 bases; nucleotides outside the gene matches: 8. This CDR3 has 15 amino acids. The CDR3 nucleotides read TGCAGCGTTGAAGATTGGTCCCGGGGGGGAAATGAGCAGTTCTTC. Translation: CSVEDWSRGGNEQFF.

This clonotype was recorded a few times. DNA for the CDR3: TGTGCCAGCAGTTTAGGAACACAGGGGGCGCATGGCTACACCTTC. Its translation is CASSLGTQGAHGYTF. The rearrangement uses TRBV12-3 or TRBV12-4 and TRBJ1-2; 9 nucleotides match TRBD1. With V trimmed by 1 base and J by 6 bases, 6 bases remained unmatched. This CDR3 is built from 15 residues.

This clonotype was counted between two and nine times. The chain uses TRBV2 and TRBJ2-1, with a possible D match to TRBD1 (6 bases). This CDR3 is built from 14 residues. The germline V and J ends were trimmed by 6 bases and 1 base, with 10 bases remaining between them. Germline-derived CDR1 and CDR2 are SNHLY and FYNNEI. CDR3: CASRYRVSYNEQFF. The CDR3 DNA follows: TGTGCCAGCAGATACAGGGTTTCCTACAATGAGCAGTTCTTC. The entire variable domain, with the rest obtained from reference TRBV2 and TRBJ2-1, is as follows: EPEVTQTPSHQVTQMGQEVILRCVPISNHLYFYWYRQILGQKVEFLVSFYNNEISEKSEIFDDQFSVERPDGSNFTLKIRSTKLEDSAMYFCASRYRVSYNEQFFGPGTRLTVL.

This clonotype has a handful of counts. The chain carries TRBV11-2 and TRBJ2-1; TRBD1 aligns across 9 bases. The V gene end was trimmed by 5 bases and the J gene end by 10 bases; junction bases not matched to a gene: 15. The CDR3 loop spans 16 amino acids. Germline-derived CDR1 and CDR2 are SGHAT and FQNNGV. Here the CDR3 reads CASSGFGTGWGGEQFF. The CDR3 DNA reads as TGTGCCAGCAGCGGATTCGGGACAGGGTGGGGTGGAGAGCAGTTCTTC.

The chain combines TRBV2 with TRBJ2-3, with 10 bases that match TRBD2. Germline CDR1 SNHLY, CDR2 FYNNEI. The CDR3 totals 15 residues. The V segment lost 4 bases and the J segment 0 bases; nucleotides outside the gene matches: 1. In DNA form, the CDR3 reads TGTGCCAGCAGTGTGGGACTAGCGAGCACAGATACGCAGTATTTT. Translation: CASSVGLASTDTQYF.

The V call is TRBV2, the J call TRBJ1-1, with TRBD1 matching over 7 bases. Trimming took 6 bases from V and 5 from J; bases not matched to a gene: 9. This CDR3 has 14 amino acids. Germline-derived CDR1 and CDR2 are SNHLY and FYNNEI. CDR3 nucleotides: TGTGCCAGCAGGAAAACGACAGGGTGGACTGAAGCTTTCTTT. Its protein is CASRKTTGWTEAFF. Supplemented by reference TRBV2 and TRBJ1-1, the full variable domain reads EPEVTQTPSHQVTQMGQEVILRCVPISNHLYFYWYRQILGQKVEFLVSFYNNEISEKSEIFDDQFSVERPDGSNFTLKIRSTKLEDSAMYFCASRKTTGWTEAFFGQGTRLTVV.

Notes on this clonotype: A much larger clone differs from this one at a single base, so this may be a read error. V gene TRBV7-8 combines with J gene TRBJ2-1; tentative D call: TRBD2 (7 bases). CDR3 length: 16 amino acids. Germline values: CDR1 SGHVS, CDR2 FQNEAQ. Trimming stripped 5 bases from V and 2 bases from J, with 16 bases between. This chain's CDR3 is CASSVLARGPYNEQFF. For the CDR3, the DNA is TGTGCCAGCAGCGTTCTAGCGCGGGGGCCCTACAATGAGCAGTTCTTC.